A selection of T cell receptor beta chains follows, all from one sample in a study of spatial heterogeneity in lung cancer. One entry per CDR3 protein results from TCRdb running MiXCR on the 5' RACE reads. The sample carries tens of thousands of distinct CDR3 sequences, less than 15% recorded once. The material was PBMCs, obtained at surgery. The receptors here all came from a male donor with early-stage non-small cell lung cancer. Each CDR3 is given with its conserved first and last residue. The D gene is left open where the match is weak. The listing skips clone size in some rows; elsewhere it reads once, few, many or a size class.

v_gene: TRBV5-1
d_gene: TRBD2
len: 17
abundance: many
j_gene: TRBJ2-3
CDR3aa: CASSWPERAGSTDTQYF
CDR3nt: TGCGCCAGCAGCTGGCCTGAACGAGCGGGGAGCACAGATACGCAGTATTTT

v_gene: TRBV7-9
d_gene: TRBD2
len: 13
abundance: few
j_gene: TRBJ2-3
CDR3aa: CASLAGGTDTQYF
CDR3nt: TGTGCCTCTCTTGCGGGGGGCACAGATACGCAGTATTTT

v_gene: TRBV3-1
d_gene: TRBD1
len: 16
abundance: .
j_gene: TRBJ1-1
CDR3aa: CASSLGPQGAGTEAFF
CDR3nt: TGTGCCAGCAGCCTCGGACCCCAGGGGGCTGGCACTGAAGCTTTCTTT

v_gene: TRBV19
d_gene: TRBD1
len: 17
abundance: .
j_gene: TRBJ1-5
CDR3aa: CASSTTAGQGNNQPQHF
CDR3nt: TGTGCCAGTAGTACTACCGCGGGACAGGGGAACAATCAGCCCCAGCATTTT

v_gene: TRBV24-1
d_gene: TRBD2
len: 14
abundance: many
j_gene: TRBJ2-1
CDR3aa: CATSPASGNNEQFF
CDR3nt: TGTGCCACCAGTCCCGCTAGCGGTAACAATGAGCAGTTCTTC

v_gene: TRBV5-1
d_gene: .
len: 13
abundance: few
j_gene: TRBJ2-4
CDR3aa: CASSLAVGNIQYF
CDR3nt: TGCGCCAGCAGCTTGGCAGTAGGGAACATTCAGTACTTC

v_gene: TRBV2
d_gene: .
len: 14
abundance: .
j_gene: TRBJ2-1
CDR3aa: CASSLTFYDNEQFF
CDR3nt: TGTGCCAGCAGCCTTACCTTCTATGACAATGAGCAGTTCTTC

v_gene: TRBV6-2/TRBV6-3
d_gene: .
len: 13
abundance: .
j_gene: TRBJ2-1
CDR3aa: CASAGTLYNEQFF
CDR3nt: TGTGCCAGTGCCGGGACCCTCTACAATGAGCAGTTCTTC

v_gene: TRBV7-2
d_gene: TRBD2
len: 16
abundance: .
j_gene: TRBJ2-5
CDR3aa: CASSLGGGLVPETQYF
CDR3nt: TGTGCCAGCAGCTTAGGCGGGGGACTAGTCCCAGAGACCCAGTACTTC

v_gene: TRBV5-1
d_gene: TRBD1
len: 15
abundance: few
j_gene: TRBJ2-1
CDR3aa: CASSSGTGYINEQFF
CDR3nt: TGCGCCAGCAGCTCCGGGACAGGGTATATCAATGAGCAGTTCTTC

v_gene: TRBV14
d_gene: .
len: 14
abundance: few
j_gene: TRBJ2-6
CDR3aa: CASSQVSGANVLTF
CDR3nt: TGTGCCAGCAGCCAAGTTTCAGGGGCCAACGTCCTGACTTTC

v_gene: TRBV23-1
d_gene: .
len: 13
abundance: few
j_gene: TRBJ2-2
CDR3aa: CASSRSDTGELFF
CDR3nt: TGCGCCAGCAGTCGGTCGGACACCGGGGAGCTGTTTTTT

v_gene: TRBV30
d_gene: TRBD1
len: 15
abundance: many
j_gene: TRBJ1-2
CDR3aa: CAWSAGTGDQNGYTF
CDR3nt: TGTGCCTGGAGTGCCGGGACAGGGGATCAGAATGGCTACACCTTC

v_gene: TRBV12-3/TRBV12-4
d_gene: TRBD2
len: 18
abundance: .
j_gene: TRBJ2-1
CDR3aa: CASSGTSDSTSSYNEQFF
CDR3nt: TGTGCCAGCAGTGGGACTAGCGACTCCACTAGCTCCTACAATGAGCAGTTCTTC

v_gene: TRBV20-1
d_gene: TRBD2
len: 18
abundance: few
j_gene: TRBJ2-1
CDR3aa: CSARRLAGGPSDYNEQFF
CDR3nt: TGCAGTGCTAGAAGGCTAGCGGGAGGGCCCTCGGACTACAATGAGCAGTTCTTC

v_gene: TRBV6-2/TRBV6-3
d_gene: .
len: 10
abundance: .
j_gene: TRBJ1-5
CDR3aa: CASSDVPQHF
CDR3nt: TGTGCCAGCAGTGACGTCCCCCAGCATTTT

v_gene: TRBV10-3
d_gene: TRBD1
len: 14
abundance: few
j_gene: TRBJ1-2
CDR3aa: CAISELTGVHGYTF
CDR3nt: TGTGCCATCAGTGAATTGACAGGGGTTCATGGCTACACCTTC

v_gene: TRBV11-3
d_gene: TRBD2
len: 15
abundance: many
j_gene: TRBJ2-1
CDR3aa: CASSLVAGESYEQFF
CDR3nt: TGTGCCAGCAGCTTAGTAGCGGGAGAGTCATATGAGCAGTTCTTC

v_gene: TRBV19
d_gene: TRBD1
len: 17
abundance: few
j_gene: TRBJ2-7
CDR3aa: CASSFKFSTGHSYEQYF
CDR3nt: TGTGCCAGTAGTTTTAAGTTCTCGACAGGGCACTCCTACGAGCAGTACTTC

v_gene: TRBV3-1
d_gene: TRBD2
len: 16
abundance: many
j_gene: TRBJ2-7
CDR3aa: CASSTRPGLAVYEQYF
CDR3nt: TGTGCCAGCAGCACTCGCCCGGGACTAGCGGTCTACGAGCAGTACTTC

v_gene: TRBV5-1
d_gene: .
len: 18
abundance: .
j_gene: TRBJ1-6
CDR3aa: CASSSGTLTTDYNSPLHF
CDR3nt: TGCGCCAGCAGCTCGGGCACCCTTACTACGGATTATAATTCACCCCTCCACTTT

v_gene: TRBV7-2
d_gene: .
len: 15
abundance: .
j_gene: TRBJ1-2
CDR3aa: CASSSPGSWSYGYTF
CDR3nt: TGTGCCAGCAGCTCCCCAGGGAGTTGGAGCTATGGCTACACCTTC

v_gene: TRBV11-1
d_gene: .
len: 13
abundance: .
j_gene: TRBJ2-2
CDR3aa: CASRHQNTGELFF
CDR3nt: TGTGCCAGCAGGCACCAGAACACCGGGGAGCTGTTTTTT

v_gene: TRBV7-8
d_gene: TRBD2
len: 14
abundance: few
j_gene: TRBJ2-1
CDR3aa: CASQKRSGANEQFF
CDR3nt: TGTGCCAGCCAAAAGAGAAGCGGGGCTAATGAGCAGTTCTTC

v_gene: TRBV6-6
d_gene: TRBD2
len: 16
abundance: few
j_gene: TRBJ2-5
CDR3aa: CASSTFLAGGQETQYF
CDR3nt: TGTGCCAGCAGTACCTTTTTAGCGGGAGGGCAAGAGACCCAGTACTTC

v_gene: TRBV14
d_gene: .
len: 16
abundance: many
j_gene: TRBJ2-7
CDR3aa: CASSPHDYSNIHEQYF
CDR3nt: TGTGCCAGCAGCCCTCACGATTACTCGAACATCCACGAGCAGTACTTC

v_gene: TRBV29-1
d_gene: .
len: 13
abundance: .
j_gene: TRBJ1-1
CDR3aa: CSVEDQSREELGF
CDR3nt: TGCAGCGTTGAAGATCAGAGCAGGGAGGAACTGGGTTTT

v_gene: TRBV12-3/TRBV12-4
d_gene: .
len: 13
abundance: .
j_gene: TRBJ2-2
CDR3aa: CASSSIQSGELFF
CDR3nt: TGTGCCAGCAGTTCTATCCAGTCCGGGGAGCTGTTTTTT

v_gene: TRBV27
d_gene: TRBD1
len: 14
abundance: .
j_gene: TRBJ2-6
CDR3aa: CASSRGTGANVLTF
CDR3nt: TGTGCCAGCAGCAGGGGGACTGGGGCCAACGTCCTGACTTTC

v_gene: TRBV10-3
d_gene: TRBD1
len: 14
abundance: many
j_gene: TRBJ1-5
CDR3aa: CAISGRQGDQPQHF
CDR3nt: TGTGCCATCAGTGGACGACAGGGAGATCAGCCCCAGCATTTT

v_gene: TRBV29-1
d_gene: .
len: 15
abundance: few
j_gene: TRBJ1-1
CDR3aa: CSVEGATTHPTEAFF
CDR3nt: TGCAGCGTTGAAGGTGCGACCACTCACCCCACTGAAGCTTTCTTT

v_gene: TRBV7-9
d_gene: .
len: 11
abundance: many
j_gene: TRBJ2-7
CDR3aa: CASSWSEEQYF
CDR3nt: TGTGCCAGCAGCTGGTCGGAGGAGCAGTACTTC